The source of this TCR beta chain is a study of shared clonotypes between healthy human individuals. Findings and caveats of the study: Genetic and exposure-history diversity was limited by the small donor number.

The donors were adults (healthy and HIV-negative) with no recent acute infections or vaccinations. Each unsorted sample relied on about 90 million PBMCs as its source of genomic DNA. In the case of this clone: Its antigen is still unknown.

PBMC DNA, left unsorted, was sequenced on ten immunoSEQ deep assay plates. Only in-frame clones appear in the TCRdb table, and some are missing; sequencing was by immunoSEQ multiplex PCR. The repertoire has roughly 480,000 clones, roughly 78% of them found once; the top ten carry 9.5% to 15%. The sample consisted of PBMCs. The clonotype was recovered from a woman in her 40s in good health. Some clones in this sample may be carry-over from other donors' samples.

The CDR3 bases are TGTGCCAGCAGCTTAGGGACTAAGGTAGATACGCAGTATTTT. Translation gives CASSLGTKVDTQYF. V is TRBV13 and J is TRBJ2-3; weak D call: TRBD2 (5 bases). The CDR3 is 14 residues long. V was trimmed by 0 bases and J by 5 bases, leaving 9 bases between them. Germline V gene data show CDR1 as PRHDT and CDR2 as FYEKMQ (reference sequence).